This TCR beta chain was identified during a study of OX40 agonist ivuxolimab in advanced cancers. About the research overall: Anti-PD-1, anti-PD-L1 or anti-CTLA-4 therapy given earlier was allowed, and 35% to 50% had some.

Clones were sequenced by immunoSEQ multiplex PCR, and TCRdb holds only the in-frame ones, with some missing. The sample consists of roughly 86,000 clones, more than 90% of them appearing once. This receptor was taken from an adult with an advanced solid tumor such as melanoma, head and neck, liver or kidney cancer. The source material was CD4+ or CD8+ T cells sorted from blood, sampled in a trial of the OX40 agonist ivuxolimab.

The CDR3 spells CASSLIWTGELFF. CDR3 nucleotides: TGTGCCAGCAGTTTAATCTGGACCGGGGAGCTGTTTTTT. This chain links TRBV27 with TRBJ2-2, with D hard to call. The V end lost 2 bases, the J end lost 5 bases, and 6 bases lay between the germline ends. This CDR3 is built from 13 residues. In germline, CDR1 is MNHEY, CDR2 SMNVEV (reference sequence).